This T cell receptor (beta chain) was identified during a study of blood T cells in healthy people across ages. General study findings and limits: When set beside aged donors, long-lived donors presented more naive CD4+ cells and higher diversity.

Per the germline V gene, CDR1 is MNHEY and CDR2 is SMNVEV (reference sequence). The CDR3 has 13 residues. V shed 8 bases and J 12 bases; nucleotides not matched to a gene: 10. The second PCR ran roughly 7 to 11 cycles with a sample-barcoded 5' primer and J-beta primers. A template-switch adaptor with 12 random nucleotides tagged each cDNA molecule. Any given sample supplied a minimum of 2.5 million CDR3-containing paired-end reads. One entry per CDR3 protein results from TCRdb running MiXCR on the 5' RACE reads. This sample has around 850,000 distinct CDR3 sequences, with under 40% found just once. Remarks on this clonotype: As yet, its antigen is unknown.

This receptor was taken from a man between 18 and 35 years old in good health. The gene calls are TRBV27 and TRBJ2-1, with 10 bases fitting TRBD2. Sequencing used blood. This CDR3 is CASARVAGGGQFF. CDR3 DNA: TGTGCCAGCGCAAGGGTAGCGGGGGGTGGGCAGTTCTTC.